What follows is one T cell receptor (beta chain) and its context. There is no known antigen for this receptor. Per-base qualities were not stored, and no clone one base away is much larger. These data belong to a study of cytomegalovirus exposure and HLA in healthy donors (TCRdb year 2017). About the investigation overall: According to a later analysis, the 120 or so validation repertoires were produced on the same platform as the 700 or so repertoires of the first cohort. The study was designed to test whether signatures of past pathogen exposure could be identified by cataloging public T cell receptors. Besides the first cohort of 666 subjects, a separate validation cohort made up of 120 different subjects was used. To predict cytomegalovirus infection status, the study combined high-throughput TCR immunosequencing, statistical association of individual TCRs with disease status, and machine learning. What the work shows at the level of the full study, not this receptor alone: The authors suggested that the approach could potentially be extended to other disease states and immunological phenotypes. In vitro tests confirmed that a few of the cytomegalovirus-associated TCR beta chains recognize cytomegalovirus antigens. A later analysis had no HLA typing for the validation cohort, so co-occurrence there was scored across all 110 or so repertoires. In the study, around 160 TCR beta chains were listed as associated with cytomegalovirus. The classifier was reported to diagnose cytomegalovirus status with high specificity and sensitivity in both the original and validation cohorts. Subsequent analysis determined that TCRs grouped into clusters in the first cohort also showed a tendency toward co-occurrence across the approximately 110 validation repertoires, and 90% to 95% of cluster scores exceeded 0. Most TCR sequences were observed very rarely across donors, whereas some public TCRs were present in many individuals.

Trimming at the junction amounts to 0 bases on V and 1 base on J, and the germline ends lie 10 bases apart. For CDR1 and CDR2, the germline V gene lists SGHRS and YFSETQ. Inclusive of the bounding cysteine and phenylalanine, the CDR3 is 16 residues long. Kept here is only the CDR3 DNA, which spans 48 bases and is read in frame from base 1. Library preparation was by the immunoSEQ multiplex PCR assay. Concerning the study's data processing: To diagnose cytomegalovirus status from the catalog of TCR beta chain sequences, a statistical classification framework was built. The table was pulled from immuneACCESS by TCRdb, which kept in-frame rearrangements only. Such tables lose some clones; where checked, under half of the loss comes from unresolved V genes, and the rest has no known cause. The V and J calls and the clone size are those of that table, but D and trimming were determined from the DNA. The sample records 300,000 to 350,000 clones, approximately 88% of which are singletons. Around 0.91% of the sample belongs to the ten largest clones.

Donors formed part of the validation cohort, which comprised 120 subjects and was distinct from the first cohort of under 800 subjects. This receptor was taken from a man between 25 and 39 years old in good health and CMV-seronegative. The chain is assembled from TRBV5-1 and TRBJ2-2; the D gene is possibly TRBD1, with 5 bases matching. The sequencing input was PBMCs. The CDR3 reads CASSLAWGVNTGELFF. The DNA reads as follows: TGCGCCAGCAGCTTGGCGTGGGGCGTGAACACCGGGGAGCTGTTTTTT.